The entry below describes one T cell receptor (beta chain). No antigen is known for it. TCRdb's copy holds only in-frame clones and misses some; the assay was immunoSEQ multiplex PCR. The table has around 100,000 clones, approximately 89% seen once. The data stem from a study of OX40 agonist ivuxolimab in advanced cancers. Whole-study findings and limits: Patients who responded partially at 0.1-3.0 mg/kg showed clonal expansion ranking among the lowest.

The CDR3 runs to 15 residues. V lost 7 bases to trimming and J lost 6 bases; unmatched junction nucleotides: 6. Per the germline V gene, CDR1 is MDHEN and CDR2 is SYDVKM. The rearrangement links TRBV28 to TRBJ2-2; 12 positions match TRBD2. The receptor was isolated from an adult with an advanced solid tumor such as melanoma, head and neck, liver or kidney cancer. Specimen: CD4+ or CD8+ T cells sorted from blood, collected in a trial of the OX40 agonist ivuxolimab. The CDR3 DNA reads as TGTGCCAGCACCCCGACTAGCGGGAGATCCGGGGAGCTGTTTTTT. Amino acid sequence: CASTPTSGRSGELFF.